Below, one T cell receptor beta chain is given with its context. TCRdb keeps only in-frame clones here, not all; method: immunoSEQ multiplex PCR. The sample includes thousands of clones, approximately 79% of them seen just once. This CDR3 contains 13 residues. The germline V gene encodes CDR1 MNHNY and CDR2 SVGAGI (reference sequence). Trimming shortened V by 2 bases and J by 7 bases, and 11 bases separated the two germline ends. This sample was included in a study of T cell clones after liver transplantation. Study overall: At least one year of complete immunosuppression withdrawal without enzymes over twice normal defined tolerance.

V gene TRBV6-6 combines with J gene TRBJ1-1; D ambiguous. Source: CD8+ T cells from blood, taken 24 months after liver transplant. This clonotype originated in a human patient who received a liver transplant. Some T cells may have originated in the graft donor. In nucleotides, the CDR3 is TGTGCCAGCAGTTACATTGTGGGGATTGAAGCTTTCTTT. This translates into CASSYIVGIEAFF.